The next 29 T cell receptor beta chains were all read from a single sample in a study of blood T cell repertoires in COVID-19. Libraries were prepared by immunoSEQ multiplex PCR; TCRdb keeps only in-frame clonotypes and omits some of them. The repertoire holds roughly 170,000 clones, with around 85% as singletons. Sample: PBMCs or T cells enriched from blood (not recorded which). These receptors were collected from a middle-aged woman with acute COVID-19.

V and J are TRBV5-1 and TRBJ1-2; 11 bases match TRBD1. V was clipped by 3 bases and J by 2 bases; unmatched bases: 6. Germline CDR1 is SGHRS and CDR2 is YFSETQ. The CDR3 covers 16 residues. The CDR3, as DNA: TGCGCCAGCAGCTCGGCGTGGACAGGGGGCAACTATGGCTACACCTTC. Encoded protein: CASSSAWTGGNYGYTF.

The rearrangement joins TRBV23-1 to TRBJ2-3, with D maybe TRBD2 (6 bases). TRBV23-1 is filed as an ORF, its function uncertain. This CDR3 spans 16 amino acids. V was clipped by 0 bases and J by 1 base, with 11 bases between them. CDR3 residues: CASSQSDGTGTDTQYF. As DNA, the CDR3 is TGCGCCAGCAGTCAATCGGACGGGACTGGCACAGATACGCAGTATTTT.

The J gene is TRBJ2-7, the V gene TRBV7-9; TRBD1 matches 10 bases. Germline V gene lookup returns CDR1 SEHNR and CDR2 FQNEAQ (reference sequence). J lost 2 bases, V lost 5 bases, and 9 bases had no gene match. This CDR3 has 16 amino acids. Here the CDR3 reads CASSLNTGQGAYEQYF. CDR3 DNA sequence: TGTGCCAGCAGCCTGAATACCGGACAGGGGGCCTACGAGCAGTACTTC.

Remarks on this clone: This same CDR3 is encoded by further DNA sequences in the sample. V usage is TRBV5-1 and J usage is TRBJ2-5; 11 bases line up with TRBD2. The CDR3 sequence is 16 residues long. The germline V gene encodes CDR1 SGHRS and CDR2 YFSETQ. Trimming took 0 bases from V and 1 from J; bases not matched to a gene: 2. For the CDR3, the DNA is TGCGCCAGCAGCTTGGGTCTAGCGGGGGGCCAAGAGACCCAGTACTTC. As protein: CASSLGLAGGQETQYF.

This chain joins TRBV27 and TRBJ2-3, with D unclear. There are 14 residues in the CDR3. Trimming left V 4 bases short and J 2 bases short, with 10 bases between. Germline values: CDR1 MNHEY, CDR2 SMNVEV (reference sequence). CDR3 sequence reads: CASSSILTTDTQYF. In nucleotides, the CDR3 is TGTGCCAGCAGTTCAATCCTAACCACAGATACGCAGTATTTT.

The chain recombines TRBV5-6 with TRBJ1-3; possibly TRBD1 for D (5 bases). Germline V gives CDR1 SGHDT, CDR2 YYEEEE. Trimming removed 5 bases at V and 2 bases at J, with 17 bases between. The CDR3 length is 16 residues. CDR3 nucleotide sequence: TGTGCCAGCAGTTTTAGGGGACTTATACCTGGAAACACCATATATTTT. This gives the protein CASSFRGLIPGNTIYF.

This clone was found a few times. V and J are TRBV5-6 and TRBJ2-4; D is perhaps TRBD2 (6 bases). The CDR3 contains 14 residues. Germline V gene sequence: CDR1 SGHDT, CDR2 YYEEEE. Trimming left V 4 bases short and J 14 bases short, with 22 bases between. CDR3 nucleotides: TGTGCCAGCAGCCTGAGGGCAGGACTACCTCTCAAGTACTTC. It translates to CASSLRAGLPLKYF. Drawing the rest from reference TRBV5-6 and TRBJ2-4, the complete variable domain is DAGVTQSPTHLIKTRGQQVTLRCSPKSGHDTVSWYQQALGQGPQFIFQYYEEEERQRGNFPDRFSGHQFPNYSSELNVNALLLGDSALYLCASSLRAGLPLKYFGAGTRLSVL.

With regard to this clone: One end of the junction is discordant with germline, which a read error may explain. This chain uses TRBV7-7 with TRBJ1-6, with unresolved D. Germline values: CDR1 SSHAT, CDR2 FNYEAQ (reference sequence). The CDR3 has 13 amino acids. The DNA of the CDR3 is TGTGCTAGCAGCCTAAGTATCAATTCACCCCTCCACTTT. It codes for CASSLSINSPLHF.

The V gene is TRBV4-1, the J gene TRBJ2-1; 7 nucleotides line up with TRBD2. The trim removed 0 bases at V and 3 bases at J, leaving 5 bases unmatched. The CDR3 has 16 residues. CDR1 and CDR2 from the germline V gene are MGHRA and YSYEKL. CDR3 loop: CASSQEPAGNYNEQFF. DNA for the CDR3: TGCGCCAGCAGCCAAGAACCAGCGGGGAACTACAATGAGCAGTTCTTC.

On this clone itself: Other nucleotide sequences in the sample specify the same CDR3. The CDR3 spells CASSWGDYGYTF. The CDR3 DNA reads as TGCGCCAGCAGCTGGGGAGACTATGGCTACACCTTC. This rearrangement joins TRBV5-1 to TRBJ1-2; unclear D gene. V lost 3 bases to trimming and J lost 3 bases, with 6 bases between them. CDR1 is SGHRS, CDR2 YFSETQ, per germline. This CDR3 comprises 12 residues.

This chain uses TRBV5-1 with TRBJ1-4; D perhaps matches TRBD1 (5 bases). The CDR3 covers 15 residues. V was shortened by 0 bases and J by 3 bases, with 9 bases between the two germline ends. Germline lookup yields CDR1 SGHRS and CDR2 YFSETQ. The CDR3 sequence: CASSLGWGSNEKLFF. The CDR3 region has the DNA TGCGCCAGCAGCTTGGGCTGGGGCTCTAATGAAAAACTGTTTTTT.

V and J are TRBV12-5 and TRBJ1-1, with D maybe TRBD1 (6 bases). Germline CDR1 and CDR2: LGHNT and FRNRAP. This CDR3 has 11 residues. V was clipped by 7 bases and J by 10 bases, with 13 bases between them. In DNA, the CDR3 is TGTGCTAGTGAAGGGGGAAGGAGAGCTTTCTTT. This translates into CASEGGRRAFF. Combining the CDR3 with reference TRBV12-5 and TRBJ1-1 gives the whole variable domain DARVTQTPRHKVTEMGQEVTMRCQPILGHNTVFWYRQTMMQGLELLAYFRNRAPLDDSGMPKDRFSAEMPDATLATLKIQPSEPRDSAVYFCASEGGRRAFFGQGTRLTVV.

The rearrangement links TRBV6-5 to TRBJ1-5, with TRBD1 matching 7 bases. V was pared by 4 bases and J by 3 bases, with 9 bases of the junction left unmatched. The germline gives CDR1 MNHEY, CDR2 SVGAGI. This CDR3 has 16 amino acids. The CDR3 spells CASSSTRTGDNQPQHF. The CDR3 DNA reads TGTGCCAGCAGTTCAACCCGGACAGGAGACAATCAGCCCCAGCATTTT.

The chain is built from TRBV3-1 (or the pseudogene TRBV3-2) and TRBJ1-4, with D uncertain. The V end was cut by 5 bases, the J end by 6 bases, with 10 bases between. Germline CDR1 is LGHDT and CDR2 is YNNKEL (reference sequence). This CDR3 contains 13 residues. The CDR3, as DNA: TGTGCCAGCAGCGCTCACGGTTATGAAAAACTGTTTTTT. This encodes CASSAHGYEKLFF.

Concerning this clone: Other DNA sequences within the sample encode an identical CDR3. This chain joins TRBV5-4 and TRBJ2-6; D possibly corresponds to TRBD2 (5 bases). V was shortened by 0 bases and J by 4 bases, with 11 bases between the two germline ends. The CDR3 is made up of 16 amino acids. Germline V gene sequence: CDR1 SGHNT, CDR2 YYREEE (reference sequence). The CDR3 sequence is CASSLGPPGGANVLTF. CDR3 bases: TGTGCCAGCAGCTTGGGCCCCCCGGGGGGGGCCAACGTCCTGACTTTC. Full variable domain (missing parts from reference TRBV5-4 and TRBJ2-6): ETGVTQSPTHLIKTRGQQVTLRCSSQSGHNTVSWYQQALGQGPQFIFQYYREEENGRGNFPPRFSGLQFPNYSSELNVNALELDDSALYLCASSLGPPGGANVLTFGAGSRLTVL.

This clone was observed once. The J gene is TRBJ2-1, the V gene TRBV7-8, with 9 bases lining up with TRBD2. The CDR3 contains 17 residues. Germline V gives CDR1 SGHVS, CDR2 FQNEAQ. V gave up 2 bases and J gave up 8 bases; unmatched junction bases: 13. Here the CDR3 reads CASSLRFGAGGIDEQFF. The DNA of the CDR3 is TGTGCCAGCAGCTTACGGTTTGGAGCGGGAGGTATTGATGAGCAGTTCTTC.

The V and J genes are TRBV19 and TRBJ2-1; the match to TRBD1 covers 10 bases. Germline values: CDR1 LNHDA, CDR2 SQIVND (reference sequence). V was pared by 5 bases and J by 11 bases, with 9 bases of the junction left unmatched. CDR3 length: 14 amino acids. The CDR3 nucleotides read TGTGCCAGTAGTCCAGGGACAGGGGTGAGGAAGCAGTTCTTC. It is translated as CASSPGTGVRKQFF.

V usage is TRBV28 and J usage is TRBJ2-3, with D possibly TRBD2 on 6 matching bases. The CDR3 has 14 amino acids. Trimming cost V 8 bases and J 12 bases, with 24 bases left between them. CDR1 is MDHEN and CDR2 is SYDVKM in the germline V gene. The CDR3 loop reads CASFGTPRVERQYF. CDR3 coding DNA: TGTGCCAGCTTTGGGACTCCCCGGGTTGAACGCCAGTATTTT.

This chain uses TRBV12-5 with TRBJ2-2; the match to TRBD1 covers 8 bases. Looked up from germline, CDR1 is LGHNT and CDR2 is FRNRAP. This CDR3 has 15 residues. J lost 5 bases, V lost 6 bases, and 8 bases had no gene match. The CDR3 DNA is TGTGCTAGTGGATCGGGACAGGCGGGAACCGGGGAGCTGTTTTTT. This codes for CASGSGQAGTGELFF.

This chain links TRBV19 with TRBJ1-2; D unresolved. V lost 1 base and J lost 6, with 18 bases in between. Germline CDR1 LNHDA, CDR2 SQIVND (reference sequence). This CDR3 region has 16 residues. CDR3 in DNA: TGTGCCAGTAGTATAGGCCCGGGGAGTTTGGTAAATGGCTACACCTTC. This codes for CASSIGPGSLVNGYTF.

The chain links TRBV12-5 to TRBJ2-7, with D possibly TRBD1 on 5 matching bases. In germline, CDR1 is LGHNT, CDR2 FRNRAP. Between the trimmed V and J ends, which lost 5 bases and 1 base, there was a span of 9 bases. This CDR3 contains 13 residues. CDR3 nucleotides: TGTGCTAGTGGTAACACAGGTTCCTACGAGCAGTACTTC. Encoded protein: CASGNTGSYEQYF.

The CDR3: CASGGSYNEQFF. The DNA of the CDR3 is TGTGCCAGCGGGGGGAGCTACAATGAGCAGTTCTTC. The chain couples TRBV6-5 to TRBJ2-1; possibly TRBD2 for D (6 bases). V shed 8 bases and J shed 3 bases, with 8 bases lying between them. This CDR3 is built from 12 residues. Germline V CDR1 and CDR2: MNHEY, SVGAGI.

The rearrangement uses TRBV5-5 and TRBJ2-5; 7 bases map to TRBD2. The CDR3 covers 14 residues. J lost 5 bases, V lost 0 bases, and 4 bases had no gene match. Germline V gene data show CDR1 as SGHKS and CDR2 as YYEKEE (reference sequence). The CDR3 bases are TGTGCCAGCAGCTTGGGCGGGAGTGGCGAGACCCAGTACTTC. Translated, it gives CASSLGGSGETQYF.

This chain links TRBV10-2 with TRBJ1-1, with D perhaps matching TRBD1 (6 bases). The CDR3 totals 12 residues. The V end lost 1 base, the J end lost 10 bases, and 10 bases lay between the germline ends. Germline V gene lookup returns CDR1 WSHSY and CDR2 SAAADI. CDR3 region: CASSEFQGIAFF. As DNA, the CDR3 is TGCGCCAGCAGTGAGTTTCAGGGGATAGCTTTCTTT.

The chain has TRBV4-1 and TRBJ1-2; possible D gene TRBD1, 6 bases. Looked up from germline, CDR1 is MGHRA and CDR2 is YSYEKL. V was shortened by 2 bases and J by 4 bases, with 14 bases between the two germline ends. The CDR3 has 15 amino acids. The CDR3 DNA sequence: TGCGCCAGCAGCCAACCACCACAGGGATCCTATGGCTACACCTTC. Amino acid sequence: CASSQPPQGSYGYTF.

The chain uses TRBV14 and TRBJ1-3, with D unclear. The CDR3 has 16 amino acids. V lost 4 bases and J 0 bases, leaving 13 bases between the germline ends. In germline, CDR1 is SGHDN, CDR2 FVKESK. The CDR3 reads CASSLTGLNSGNTIYF. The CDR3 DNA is TGTGCCAGCAGCCTTACTGGACTGAACTCTGGAAACACCATATATTTT. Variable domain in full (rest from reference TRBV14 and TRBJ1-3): EAGVTQFPSHSVIEKGQTVTLRCDPISGHDNLYWYRRVMGKEIKFLLHFVKESKQDESGMPNNRFLAERTGGTYSTLKVQPAELEDSGVYFCASSLTGLNSGNTIYFGEGSWLTVV.

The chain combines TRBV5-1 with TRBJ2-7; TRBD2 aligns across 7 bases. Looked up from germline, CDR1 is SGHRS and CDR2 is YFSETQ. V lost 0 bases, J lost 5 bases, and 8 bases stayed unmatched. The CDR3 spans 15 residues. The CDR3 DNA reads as TGCGCCAGCAGCTTGGAGGCTAGCGGCCCACACGAGCAGTACTTC. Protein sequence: CASSLEASGPHEQYF.

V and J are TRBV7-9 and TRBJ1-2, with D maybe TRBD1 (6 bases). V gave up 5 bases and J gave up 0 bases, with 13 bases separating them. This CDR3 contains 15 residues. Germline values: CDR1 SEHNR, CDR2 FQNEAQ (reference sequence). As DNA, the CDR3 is TGTGCCAGCAGCCCTGTGACAGGACCTAACTATGGCTACACCTTC. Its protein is CASSPVTGPNYGYTF.

DNA for the CDR3: TGCGCCAGCAGCCAGTTGGGACTAGCGGGAGGGGGAACAGATACGCAGTATTTT. The encoded protein is CASSQLGLAGGGTDTQYF. The V call is TRBV4-1, the J call TRBJ2-3, with TRBD2 identical over 16 bases. After removal of 3 bases from V and 3 bases from J, the junction contained 6 bases not matched to a gene. The CDR3 spans 18 residues. Germline V lookup: CDR1 MGHRA, CDR2 YSYEKL.